This entry describes one TCR beta chain. Its specificity is not known. The data are from a study of T-cell memory formation after mild COVID-19. In the study overall: Clusters were largely donor specific.

TCRdb re-derived calls from the 5' RACE reads in MiXCR, one entry per CDR3 protein. The repertoire has around 370,000 distinct CDR3 sequences, 21% of them found once; the top ten carry around 13%. Germline V gives CDR1 LGHDT, CDR2 YNNKEL (reference sequence). The CDR3 spans 16 residues. Germline trimming cut 4 bases from V and 7 bases from J; bases unmatched to any gene: 12. Study outcomes and limitations: Pre-infection memory carried some responding clones, suggesting that cross-reactive memory joined. Whether day 37 second-wave clones are SARS-CoV-2-specific was not confirmed.

This sequence originates from an adult woman who had mild COVID-19 (a few samples of this study predate the infection). Cell type and time point are not known. The V and J genes are TRBV3-1 and TRBJ2-2, with TRBD1 matching 7 bases. Input material: PBMCs or a T cell subset sorted from them (not recorded which). The CDR3 spells CASSRHDRAGLGELFF. CDR3 in DNA: TGTGCCAGCAGCCGACACGACAGGGCTGGTCTCGGGGAGCTGTTTTTT.